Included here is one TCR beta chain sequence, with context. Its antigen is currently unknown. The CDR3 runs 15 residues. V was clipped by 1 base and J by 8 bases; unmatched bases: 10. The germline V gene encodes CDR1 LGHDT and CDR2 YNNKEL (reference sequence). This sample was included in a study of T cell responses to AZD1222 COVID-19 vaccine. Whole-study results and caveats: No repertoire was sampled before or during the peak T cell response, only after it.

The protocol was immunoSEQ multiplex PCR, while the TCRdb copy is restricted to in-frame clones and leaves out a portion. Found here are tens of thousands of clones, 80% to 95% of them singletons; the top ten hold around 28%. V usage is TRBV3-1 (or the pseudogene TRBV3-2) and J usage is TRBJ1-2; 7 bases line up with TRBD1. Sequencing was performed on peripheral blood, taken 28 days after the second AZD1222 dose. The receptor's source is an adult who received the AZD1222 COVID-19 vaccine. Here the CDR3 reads CASSQVVTGLSGYTF. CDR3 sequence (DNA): TGTGCCAGCAGCCAAGTGGTGACAGGGTTATCGGGCTACACCTTC.